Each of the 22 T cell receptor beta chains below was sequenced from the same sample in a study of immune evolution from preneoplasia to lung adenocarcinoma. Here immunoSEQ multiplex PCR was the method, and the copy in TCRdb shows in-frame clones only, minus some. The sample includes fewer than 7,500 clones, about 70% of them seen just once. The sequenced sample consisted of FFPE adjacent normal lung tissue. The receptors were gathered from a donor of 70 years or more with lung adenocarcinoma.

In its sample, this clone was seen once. CDR3: CASIESYRGKVYEQYF. CDR3 in DNA: TGTGCCAGCATCGAATCGTACAGGGGGAAGGTCTACGAGCAGTACTTC. The chain is built from TRBV5-6 and TRBJ2-7; 8 nucleotides agree with TRBD1. V trimming: 6 bases; J trimming: 3 bases; junction bases outside the gene matches: 14. Germline CDR1 and CDR2: SGHDT and YYEEEE. This CDR3 comprises 16 residues.

The CDR3 region is CASSDLRGYTF. CDR3 nucleotide sequence: TGTGCCAGCAGTGATCTTAGGGGCTACACCTTC. The V and J genes are TRBV28 and TRBJ1-2; the D is unclear. CDR3 length: 11 amino acids. Trimming cost V 5 bases and J 8 bases, with 9 bases left between them. Germline lookup yields CDR1 MDHEN and CDR2 SYDVKM.

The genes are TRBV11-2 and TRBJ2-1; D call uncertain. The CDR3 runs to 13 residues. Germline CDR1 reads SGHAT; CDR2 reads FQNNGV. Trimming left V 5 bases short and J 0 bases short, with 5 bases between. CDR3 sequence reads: CASSPSSYNEQFF. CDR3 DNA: TGTGCCAGCAGCCCCAGCTCCTACAATGAGCAGTTCTTC.

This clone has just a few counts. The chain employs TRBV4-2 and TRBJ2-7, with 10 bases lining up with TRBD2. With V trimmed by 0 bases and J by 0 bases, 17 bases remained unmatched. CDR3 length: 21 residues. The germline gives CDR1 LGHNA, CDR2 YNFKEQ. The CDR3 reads CASSQDLILGGTSESSYEQYF. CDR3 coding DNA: TGTGCCAGCAGCCAAGATCTGATTCTAGGGGGGACTAGCGAGAGCTCCTACGAGCAGTACTTC.

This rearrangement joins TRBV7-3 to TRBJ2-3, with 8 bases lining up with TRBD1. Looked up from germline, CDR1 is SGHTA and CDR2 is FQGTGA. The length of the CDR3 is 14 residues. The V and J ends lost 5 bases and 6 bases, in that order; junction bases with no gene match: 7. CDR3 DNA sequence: TGTGCCAGCAGCCCCAACAGGGGGTCGGATACGCAGTATTTT. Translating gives CASSPNRGSDTQYF.

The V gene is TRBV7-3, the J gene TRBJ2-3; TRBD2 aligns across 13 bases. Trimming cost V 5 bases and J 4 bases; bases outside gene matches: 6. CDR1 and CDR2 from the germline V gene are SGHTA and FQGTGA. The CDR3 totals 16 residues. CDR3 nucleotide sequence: TGTGCCAGCAGCACCACTAGCGGGGGGGCCGCAGATACGCAGTATTTT. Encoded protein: CASSTTSGGAADTQYF.

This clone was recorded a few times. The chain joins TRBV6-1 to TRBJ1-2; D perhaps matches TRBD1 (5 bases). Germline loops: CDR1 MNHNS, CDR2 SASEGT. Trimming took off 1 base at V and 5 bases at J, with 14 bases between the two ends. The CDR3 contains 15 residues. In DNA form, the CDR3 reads TGTGCCAGCAGTGAAGGGGGGACCGAGCATTATGGCTACACCTTC. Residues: CASSEGGTEHYGYTF.

The DNA of the CDR3 is TGCAGCGTTGAGGTGCTAGCCCCCTCTTATGGCTACACCTTC. This translates into CSVEVLAPSYGYTF. The V and J genes are TRBV29-1 and TRBJ1-2, with D hard to call. V was pared by 3 bases and J by 5 bases, with 16 bases between. The V gene's germline CDR1 is SQVTM and CDR2 ANQGSEA. CDR3 length equals 14 residues.

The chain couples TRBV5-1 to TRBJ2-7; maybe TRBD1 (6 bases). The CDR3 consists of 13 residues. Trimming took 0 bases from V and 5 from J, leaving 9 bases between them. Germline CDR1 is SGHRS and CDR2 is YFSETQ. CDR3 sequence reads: CASSLAGVDEQYF. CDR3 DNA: TGCGCCAGCAGCTTGGCAGGGGTCGACGAGCAGTACTTC.

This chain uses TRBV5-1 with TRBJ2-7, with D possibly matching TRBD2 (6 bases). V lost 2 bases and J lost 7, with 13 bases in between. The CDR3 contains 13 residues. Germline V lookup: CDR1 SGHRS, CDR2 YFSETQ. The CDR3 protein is CASSFNAGGEQYF. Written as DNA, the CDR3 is TGCGCCAGCAGCTTCAATGCCGGAGGGGAGCAGTACTTC.

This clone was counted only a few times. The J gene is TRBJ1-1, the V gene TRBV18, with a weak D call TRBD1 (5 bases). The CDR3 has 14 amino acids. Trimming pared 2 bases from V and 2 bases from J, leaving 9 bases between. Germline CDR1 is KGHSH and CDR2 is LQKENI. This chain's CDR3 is CASSPTGDNTEAFF. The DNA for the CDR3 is TGTGCCAGCTCACCAACTGGGGACAACACTGAAGCTTTCTTT. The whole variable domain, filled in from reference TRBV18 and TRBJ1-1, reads NAGVMQNPRHLVRRRGQEARLRCSPMKGHSHVYWYRQLPEEGLKFMVYLQKENIIDESGMPKERFSAEFPKEGPSILRIQQVVRGDSAAYFCASSPTGDNTEAFFGQGTRLTVV.

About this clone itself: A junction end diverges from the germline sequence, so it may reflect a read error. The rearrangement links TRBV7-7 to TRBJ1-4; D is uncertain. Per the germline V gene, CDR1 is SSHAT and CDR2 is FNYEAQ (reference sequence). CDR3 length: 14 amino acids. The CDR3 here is CASSRSATNEKLFF. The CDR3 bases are TGTGCTAGCAGCCGATCGGCAACTAATGAAAAACTGTTTTTT.

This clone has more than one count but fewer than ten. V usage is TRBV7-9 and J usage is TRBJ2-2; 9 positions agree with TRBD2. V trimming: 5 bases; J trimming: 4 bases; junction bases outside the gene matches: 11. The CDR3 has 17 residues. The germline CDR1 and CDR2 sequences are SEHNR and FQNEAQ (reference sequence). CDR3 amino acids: CASSPIGTSSATGELFF. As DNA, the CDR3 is TGTGCCAGCAGCCCGATAGGGACTAGCTCGGCCACCGGGGAGCTGTTTTTT.

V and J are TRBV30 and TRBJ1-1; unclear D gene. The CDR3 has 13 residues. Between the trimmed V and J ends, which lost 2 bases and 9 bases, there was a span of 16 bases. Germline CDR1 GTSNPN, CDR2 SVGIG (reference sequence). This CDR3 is CAWSPRSNEKAFF. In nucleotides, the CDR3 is TGTGCCTGGAGTCCCCGGTCCAACGAGAAAGCTTTCTTT.

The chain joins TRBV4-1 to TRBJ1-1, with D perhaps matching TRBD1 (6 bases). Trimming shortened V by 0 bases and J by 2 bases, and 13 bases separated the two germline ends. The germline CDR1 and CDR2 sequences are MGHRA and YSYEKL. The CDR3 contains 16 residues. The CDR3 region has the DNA TGCGCCAGCAGCCAAGAAGGGGGGCTGGGAAACACTGAAGCTTTCTTT. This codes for CASSQEGGLGNTEAFF.

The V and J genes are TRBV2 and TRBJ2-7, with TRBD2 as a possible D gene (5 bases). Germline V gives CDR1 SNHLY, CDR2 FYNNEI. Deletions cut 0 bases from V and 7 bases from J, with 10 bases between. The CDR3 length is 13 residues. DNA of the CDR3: TGTGCCAGCAGTGAAGCGGAGGTGGTTGAGCAGTACTTC. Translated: CASSEAEVVEQYF.

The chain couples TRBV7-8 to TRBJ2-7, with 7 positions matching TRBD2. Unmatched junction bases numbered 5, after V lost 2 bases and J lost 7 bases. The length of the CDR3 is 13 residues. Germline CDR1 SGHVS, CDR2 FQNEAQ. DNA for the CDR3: TGTGCCAGCAGCTTAAGTACAGCGGGGGAGCAGTACTTC. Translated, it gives CASSLSTAGEQYF.

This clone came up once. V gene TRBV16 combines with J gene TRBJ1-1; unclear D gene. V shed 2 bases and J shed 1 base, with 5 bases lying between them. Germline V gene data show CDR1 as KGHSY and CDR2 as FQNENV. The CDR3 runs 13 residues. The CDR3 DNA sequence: TGTGCCAGCAGCCAAATGGGGAACACTGAAGCTTTCTTT. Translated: CASSQMGNTEAFF.

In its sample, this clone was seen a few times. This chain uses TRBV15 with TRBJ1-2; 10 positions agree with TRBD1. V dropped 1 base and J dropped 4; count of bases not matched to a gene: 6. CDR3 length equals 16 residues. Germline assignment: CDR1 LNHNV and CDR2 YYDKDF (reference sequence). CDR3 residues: CATSRGGTGEIYGYTF. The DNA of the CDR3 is TGTGCCACCAGCAGAGGTGGGACAGGGGAGATCTATGGCTACACCTTC.

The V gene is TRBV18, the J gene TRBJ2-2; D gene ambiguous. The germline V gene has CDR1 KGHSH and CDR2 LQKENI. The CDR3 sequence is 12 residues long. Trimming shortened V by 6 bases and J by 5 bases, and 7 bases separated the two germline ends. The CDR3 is CASSLSTGELFF. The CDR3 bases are TGTGCCAGCTCTCTTTCGACCGGGGAGCTGTTTTTT. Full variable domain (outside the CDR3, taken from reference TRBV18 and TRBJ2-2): NAGVMQNPRHLVRRRGQEARLRCSPMKGHSHVYWYRQLPEEGLKFMVYLQKENIIDESGMPKERFSAEFPKEGPSILRIQQVVRGDSAAYFCASSLSTGELFFGEGSRLTVL.

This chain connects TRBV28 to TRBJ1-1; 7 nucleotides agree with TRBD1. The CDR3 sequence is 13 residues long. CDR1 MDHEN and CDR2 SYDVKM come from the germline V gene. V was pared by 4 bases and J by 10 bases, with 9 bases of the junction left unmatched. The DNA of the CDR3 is TGTGCCAGCAGTTCCCCACAGGGGTCTGTAGCTTTCTTT. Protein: CASSSPQGSVAFF.

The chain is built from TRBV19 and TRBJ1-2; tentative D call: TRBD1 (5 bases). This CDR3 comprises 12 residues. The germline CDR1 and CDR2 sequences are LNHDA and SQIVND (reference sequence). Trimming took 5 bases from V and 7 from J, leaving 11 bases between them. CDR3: CASSGAGLGYTF. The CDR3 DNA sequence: TGTGCCAGTAGTGGGGCAGGGCTTGGCTACACCTTC.